These T cell receptor beta chains were read from a single sample in a study of graft-versus-host responses after intestinal transplantation. Profiled with immunoSEQ multiplex PCR; TCRdb holds only in-frame clones, not every one. Of 74,000 or so clones listed, 92% are singletons. The source material was PBMCs, sampled 98 days after intestinal transplantation. The receptors were sampled from a human patient who received an intestinal transplant, so some T cells may come from the graft donor. Both conserved end residues are part of each CDR3. Each record gives: D gene, clone size, V gene, J gene, CDR3 DNA, CDR3 protein. A D gene is named only where the DNA matches it firmly. Not all rows give a size; the values are once, few, many and, for expanded clones, a class.

TRBD2	-	TRBV2	TRBJ2-5	TGTGCCAGCAGCGAGACTAGCGGGGGAGAGGAGACCCAGTACTTC	CASSETSGGEETQYF
-	-	TRBV11-2	TRBJ2-6	TGTGCCAGCAGCCCGACGCCCTCTGGGGCCAACGTCCTGACTTTC	CASSPTPSGANVLTF
TRBD2	-	TRBV6-6	TRBJ2-7	TGTGCCAGCAGTTATGGACTAGCGGGGGGGCCCCACGAGCAGTACTTC	CASSYGLAGGPHEQYF
TRBD1	-	TRBV27	TRBJ1-4	TGTGCCAGCAGTTTTGGGACAGGGGATGAAAAACTGTTTTTT	CASSFGTGDEKLFF
-	once	TRBV7-9	TRBJ1-2	TGTGCCAGCAGCTCAGACGGGAGCTATGGCTACACCTTC	CASSSDGSYGYTF
-	-	TRBV28	TRBJ1-2	TGTGCCAGCAGTTCGCCTTATGGCTACACCTTC	CASSSPYGYTF
-	-	TRBV7-9	TRBJ2-7	TGTGCCAGCAGCCCTACCACATACGAGCAGTACTTC	CASSPTTYEQYF
-	-	TRBV5-1	TRBJ2-7	TGCGCCAGCTCCGCCAATACGGGGTCCCCGGAGTACGAGCAGTACTTC	CASSANTGSPEYEQYF
-	-	TRBV28	TRBJ1-5	TGTGCCAGCAGTTTGTACGGGAATCAGCCCCAGCATTTT	CASSLYGNQPQHF
-	-	TRBV9	TRBJ2-1	TGTGCCAGCAGCGTAGGAAGAGGTGGGGGCCCCTACAATGAGCAGTTCTTC	CASSVGRGGGPYNEQFF
TRBD1	once	TRBV6-5	TRBJ2-7	TGTGCCAGCAGTTACTCGGCAGGGGGCTGGTACGAGCAGTACTTC	CASSYSAGGWYEQYF
-	-	TRBV5-1	TRBJ2-7	TGCGCCAGCAGCCTAGCCCACGGGACATGGCAGAACGAGCAGTACTTC	CASSLAHGTWQNEQYF
-	-	TRBV4-1	TRBJ2-7	TGCGCCAGCAGCCAAGCGTTGTCAGAGGAGCAGTACTTC	CASSQALSEEQYF
-	few	TRBV23-1	TRBJ2-3	TGCGCCAGCAGTCGGGGGGAAAGCACAGATACGCAGTATTTT	CASSRGESTDTQYF
-	-	TRBV6-5	TRBJ2-7	TGTGCCAGCTCCGCCGCGGACGGATCCTACGAGCAGTACTTC	CASSAADGSYEQYF
-	-	TRBV9	TRBJ1-2	TGTGCCAGCAGCGTATCGAGGGAGGGAGGGGTCTATGGCTACACCTTC	CASSVSREGGVYGYTF
-	-	TRBV7-9	TRBJ2-5	TGTGCCAGCCGGGCAGGACAAGAGACCCAGTACTTC	CASRAGQETQYF
TRBD1	-	TRBV6-5	TRBJ2-5	TGTGCCAGCAGTTCAGGGGGCGGGGTTCGAGAGACCCAGTACTTC	CASSSGGGVRETQYF
TRBD2	-	TRBV2	TRBJ2-1	TGTGCCAGCAGTGACGCCGTTACTAGCGCAGACTACAATGAGCAGTTCTTC	CASSDAVTSADYNEQFF
TRBD1	-	TRBV29-1	TRBJ1-2	TGCAGCGTTGTGGCAGGGGGCTGGGGCTACACCTTC	CSVVAGGWGYTF